This T cell receptor (beta chain) was captured by sequencing in a study of cytomegalovirus exposure and HLA in healthy donors. V was cut by 1 base and J by 6 bases, with 13 bases left in between. Germline loops: CDR1 SGHDT, CDR2 YYEEEE. CDR3 length: 14 amino acids. The PCR was carried out with 60 Vbeta primers and 13 Jbeta primers. Some clones are missing from TCRdb's copy, which holds only in-frame ones; the method was immunoSEQ multiplex PCR. This sample has approximately 150,000 clones, with roughly three quarters found just once. The receptor comes from a male donor in good health and CMV-seropositive. Sequenced input: PBMCs. The chain employs TRBV5-6 and TRBJ1-2, with D hard to call. The CDR3 DNA is TGTGCCAGCAGCTTGACGGGGAGATTACATGGCTACACCTTC. Its protein is CASSLTGRLHGYTF.